This T cell receptor beta chain emerged from a study of CD8+CD57+ T cells in acquired aplastic anemia. In the study overall: Sorted CD4+ and CD8+ cell DNA averaged around 3 ug. Study findings and constraints: Patient and control CD8+ Simpson's diversity was not significantly different. In common between the patients and the controls were approximately 28 CD8+ CDR3 sequences.

Points on this clonotype: Antigen unknown. Germline is not matched at one junction end, which may reflect a read error.

CDR3 length equals 14 residues. Germline CDR1 reads MGHDK; CDR2 reads SYGVNS. Researchers used genomic DNA as the template to profile TCR beta VDJ and CDR3. TCRdb reprocessed the reads via MiXCR and lists one record per CDR3 protein. The sample yields hundreds of thousands of distinct CDR3 sequences, around three fifths seen once. All patients picked for sequencing had shown, by flow cytometry, an expansion of CD8+CD57+ cells. The diagnosis in all patients was severe acquired aplastic anemia. The chain carries TRBV25-1 and TRBJ1-1; 10 bases are shared with TRBD1. This clonotype was sampled from a human donor with aplastic anemia. Sequencing input: sorted CD4+, CD8+, or CD8+CD57+ T cells (not recorded which) from PBMCs. CDR3: CASTRTGGNAEAFF. DNA for the CDR3: TGTGCCAGCACCCGGACAGGGGGGAACGCTGAAGCTTTCTTT.